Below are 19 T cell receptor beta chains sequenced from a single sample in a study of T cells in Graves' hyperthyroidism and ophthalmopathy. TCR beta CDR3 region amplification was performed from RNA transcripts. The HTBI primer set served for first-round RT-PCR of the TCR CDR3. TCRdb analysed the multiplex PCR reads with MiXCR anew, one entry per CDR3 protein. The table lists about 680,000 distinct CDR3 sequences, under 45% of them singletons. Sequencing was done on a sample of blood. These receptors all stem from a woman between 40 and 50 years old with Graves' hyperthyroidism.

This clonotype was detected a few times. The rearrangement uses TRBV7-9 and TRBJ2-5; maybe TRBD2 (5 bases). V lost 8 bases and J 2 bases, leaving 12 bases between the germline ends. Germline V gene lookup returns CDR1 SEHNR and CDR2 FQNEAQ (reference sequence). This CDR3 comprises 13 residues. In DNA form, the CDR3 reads TGTGCCAGCTCGGAGGCGATACAAGAGACCCAGTACTTC. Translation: CASSEAIQETQYF. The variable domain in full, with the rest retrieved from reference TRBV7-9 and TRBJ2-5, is DTGVSQNPRHKITKRGQNVTFRCDPISEHNRLYWYRQTLGQGPEFLTYFQNEAQLEKSRLLSDRFSAERPKGSFSTLEIQRTEQGDSAMYLCASSEAIQETQYFGPGTRLLVL.

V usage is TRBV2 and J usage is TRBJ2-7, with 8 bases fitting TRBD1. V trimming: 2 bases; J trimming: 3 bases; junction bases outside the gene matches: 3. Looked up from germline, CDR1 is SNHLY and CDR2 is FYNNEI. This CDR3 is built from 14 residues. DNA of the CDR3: TGTGCCAGCAGTGAACGGACAGGGAACTACGAGCAGTACTTC. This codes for CASSERTGNYEQYF.

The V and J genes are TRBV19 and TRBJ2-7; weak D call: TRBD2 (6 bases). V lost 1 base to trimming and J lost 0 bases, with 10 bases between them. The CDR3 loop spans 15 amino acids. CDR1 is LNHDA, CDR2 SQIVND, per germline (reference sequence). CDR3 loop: CASSIAAGPSYEQYF. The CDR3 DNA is TGTGCCAGTAGTATAGCGGCGGGGCCCTCCTACGAGCAGTACTTC.

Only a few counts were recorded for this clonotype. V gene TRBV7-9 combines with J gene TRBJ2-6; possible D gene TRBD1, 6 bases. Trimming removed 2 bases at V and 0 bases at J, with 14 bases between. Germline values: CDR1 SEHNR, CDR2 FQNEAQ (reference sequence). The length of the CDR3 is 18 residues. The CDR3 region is CASSLLRDTSSGANVLTF. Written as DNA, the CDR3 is TGTGCCAGCAGCTTATTACGGGACACCAGCTCTGGGGCCAACGTCCTGACTTTC.

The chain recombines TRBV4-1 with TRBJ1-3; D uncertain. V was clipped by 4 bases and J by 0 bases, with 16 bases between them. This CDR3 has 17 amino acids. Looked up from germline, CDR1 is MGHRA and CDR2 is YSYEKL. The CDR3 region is CASSRGGLVLSGNTIYF. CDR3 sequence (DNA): TGCGCCAGCAGCCGGGGAGGCCTCGTCCTCTCTGGAAACACCATATATTTT.

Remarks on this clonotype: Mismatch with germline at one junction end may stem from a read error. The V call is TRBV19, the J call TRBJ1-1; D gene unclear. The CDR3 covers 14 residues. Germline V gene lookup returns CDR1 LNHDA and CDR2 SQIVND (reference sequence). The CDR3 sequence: CASSMGTDLLGASF. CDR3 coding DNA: TGTGCCAGTAGTATGGGAACAGATCTTTTGGGAGCTTCCTTT.

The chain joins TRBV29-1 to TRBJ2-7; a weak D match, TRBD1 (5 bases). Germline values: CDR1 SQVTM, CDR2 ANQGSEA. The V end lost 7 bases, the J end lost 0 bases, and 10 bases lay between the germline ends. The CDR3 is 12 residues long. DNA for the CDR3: TGCAGCGGTCTGGACACCTCCTACGAGCAGTACTTC. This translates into CSGLDTSYEQYF.

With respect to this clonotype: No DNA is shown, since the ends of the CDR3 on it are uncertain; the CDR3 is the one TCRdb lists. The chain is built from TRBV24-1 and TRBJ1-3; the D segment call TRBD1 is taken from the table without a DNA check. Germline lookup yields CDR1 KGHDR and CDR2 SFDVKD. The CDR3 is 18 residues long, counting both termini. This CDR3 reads CASSSSGQGHRVADTIYF.

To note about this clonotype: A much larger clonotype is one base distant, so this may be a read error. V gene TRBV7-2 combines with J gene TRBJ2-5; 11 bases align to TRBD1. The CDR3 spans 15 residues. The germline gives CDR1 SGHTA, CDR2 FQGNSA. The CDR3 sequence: CASSLVGTGGESQYF. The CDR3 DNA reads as TGTGCCAGCAGCCTCGTGGGGACAGGGGGAGAGTCCCAGTACTTC.

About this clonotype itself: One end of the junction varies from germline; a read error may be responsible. CDR3 coding DNA: TGTGCCAGCAGTTTATTGGCCAGCAGGAACAACTATGGCCACACCTTC. Translated: CASSLLASRNNYGHTF. The chain uses TRBV12-3 or TRBV12-4 and TRBJ1-2; D gene unclear. The CDR3 runs to 16 residues.

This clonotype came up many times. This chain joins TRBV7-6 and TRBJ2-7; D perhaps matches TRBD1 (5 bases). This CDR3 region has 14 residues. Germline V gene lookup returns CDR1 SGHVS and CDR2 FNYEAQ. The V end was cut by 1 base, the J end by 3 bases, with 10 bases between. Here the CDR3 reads CASSLGGAHYEQYF. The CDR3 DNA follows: TGTGCCAGCAGCTTAGGTGGGGCTCACTACGAGCAGTACTTC.

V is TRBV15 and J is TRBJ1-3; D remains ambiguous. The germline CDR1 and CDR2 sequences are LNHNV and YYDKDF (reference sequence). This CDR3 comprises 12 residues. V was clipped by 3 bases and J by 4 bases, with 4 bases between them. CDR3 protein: CATSSKGNTIYF. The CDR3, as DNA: TGTGCCACCAGCAGTAAGGGAAACACCATATATTTT.

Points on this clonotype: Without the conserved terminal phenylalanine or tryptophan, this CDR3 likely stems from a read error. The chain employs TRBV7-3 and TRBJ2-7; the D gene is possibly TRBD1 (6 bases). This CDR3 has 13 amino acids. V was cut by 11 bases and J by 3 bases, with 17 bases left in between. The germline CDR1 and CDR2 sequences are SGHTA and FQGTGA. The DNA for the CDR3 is TGTGCCTCAGGGACACGGGAAGGCTACGAGCAGTACCTC. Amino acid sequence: CASGTREGYEQYL.

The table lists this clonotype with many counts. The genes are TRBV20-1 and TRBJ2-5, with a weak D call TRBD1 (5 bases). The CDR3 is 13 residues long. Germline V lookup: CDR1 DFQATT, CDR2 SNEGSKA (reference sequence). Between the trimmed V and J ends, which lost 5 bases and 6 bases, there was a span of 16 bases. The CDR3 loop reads CSARQGVGQTQYF. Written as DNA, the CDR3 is TGCAGTGCTCGCCAGGGCGTCGGGCAGACCCAGTACTTC.

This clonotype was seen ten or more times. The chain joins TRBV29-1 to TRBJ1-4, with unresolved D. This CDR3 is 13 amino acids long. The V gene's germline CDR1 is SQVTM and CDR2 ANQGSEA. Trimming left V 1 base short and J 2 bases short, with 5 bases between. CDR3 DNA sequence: TGCAGCGTTGAAGTGGCCACTAATGAAAAACTGTTTTTT. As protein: CSVEVATNEKLFF.

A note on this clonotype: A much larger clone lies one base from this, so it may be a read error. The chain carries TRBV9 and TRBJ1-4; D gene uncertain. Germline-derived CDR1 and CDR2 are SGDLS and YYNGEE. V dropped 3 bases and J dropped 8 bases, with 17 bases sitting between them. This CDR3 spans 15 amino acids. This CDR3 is CASSADAATTEKLFF. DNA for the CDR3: TGTGCCAGCAGCGCAGATGCAGCAACTACCGAAAAACTGTTTTTT.

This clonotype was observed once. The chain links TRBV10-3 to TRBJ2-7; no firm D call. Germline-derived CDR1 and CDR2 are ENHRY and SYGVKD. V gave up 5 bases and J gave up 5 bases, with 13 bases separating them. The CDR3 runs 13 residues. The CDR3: CAISRLGLNEQYF. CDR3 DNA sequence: TGTGCCATCAGTAGACTCGGGCTAAACGAGCAGTACTTC.

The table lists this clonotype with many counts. CDR3 nucleotides: TGTGCCACCAGTGATCCAGTGAACACTGAAGCTTTCTTT. It is translated as CATSDPVNTEAFF. The V call is TRBV24-1, the J call TRBJ1-1; no clear D gene. V was trimmed by 3 bases and J by 0 bases, leaving 4 bases between them. CDR3 length: 13 amino acids. CDR1 is KGHDR and CDR2 is SFDVKD in the germline V gene.

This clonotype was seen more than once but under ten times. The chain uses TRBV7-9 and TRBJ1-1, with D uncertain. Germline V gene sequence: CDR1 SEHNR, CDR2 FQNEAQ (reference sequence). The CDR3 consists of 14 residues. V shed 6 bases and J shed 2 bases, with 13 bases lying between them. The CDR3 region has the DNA TGTGCCAGCAGATATGAGCCATCAAACACTGAAGCTTTCTTT. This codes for CASRYEPSNTEAFF.